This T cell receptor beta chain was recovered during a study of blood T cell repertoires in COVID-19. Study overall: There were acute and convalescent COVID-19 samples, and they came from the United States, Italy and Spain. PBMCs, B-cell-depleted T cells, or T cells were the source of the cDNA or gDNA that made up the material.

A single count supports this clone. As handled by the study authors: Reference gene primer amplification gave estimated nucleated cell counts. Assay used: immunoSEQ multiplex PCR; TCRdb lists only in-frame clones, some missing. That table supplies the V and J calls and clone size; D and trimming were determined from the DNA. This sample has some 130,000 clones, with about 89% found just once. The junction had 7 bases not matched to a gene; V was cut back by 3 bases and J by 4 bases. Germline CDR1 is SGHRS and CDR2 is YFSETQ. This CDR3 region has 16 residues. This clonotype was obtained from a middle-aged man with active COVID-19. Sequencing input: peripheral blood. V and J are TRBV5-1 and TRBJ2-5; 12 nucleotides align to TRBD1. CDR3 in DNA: TGCGCCAGCAGCTCTGGGGGACAGGGGGCGTCAGAGACCCAGTACTTC. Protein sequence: CASSSGGQGASETQYF.